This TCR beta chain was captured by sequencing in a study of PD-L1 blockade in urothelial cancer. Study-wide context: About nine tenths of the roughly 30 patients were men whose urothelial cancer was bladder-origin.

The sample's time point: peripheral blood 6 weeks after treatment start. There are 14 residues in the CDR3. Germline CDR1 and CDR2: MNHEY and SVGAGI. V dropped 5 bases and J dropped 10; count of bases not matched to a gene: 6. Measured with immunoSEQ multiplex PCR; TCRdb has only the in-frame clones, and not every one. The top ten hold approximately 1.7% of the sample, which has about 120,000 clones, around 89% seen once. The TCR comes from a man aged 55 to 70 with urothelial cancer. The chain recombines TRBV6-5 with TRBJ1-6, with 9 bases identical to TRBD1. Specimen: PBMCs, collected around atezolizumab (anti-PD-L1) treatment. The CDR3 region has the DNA TGTGCCAGCAGTGAACAGGGGGCAGGGTCACCCCTCCACTTT. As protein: CASSEQGAGSPLHF.